The 18 T cell receptor beta chains reported below all come from one sample, sequenced in a study of cytomegalovirus exposure and HLA in healthy donors. Amplification used 60 Vbeta primers and 13 Jbeta primers. Clones were read by immunoSEQ multiplex PCR, and TCRdb kept only the in-frame ones, dropping some. The table lists over 65,000 clones, about 79% of them singletons. The sample taken for sequencing was PBMCs. These receptors were taken from a woman in her thirties or forties in good health and CMV-seronegative.

The chain carries TRBV19 and TRBJ2-1; TRBD2 aligns across 15 bases. The CDR3 spans 17 residues. In germline, CDR1 is LNHDA, CDR2 SQIVND (reference sequence). V was pared by 6 bases and J by 8 bases, with 11 bases of the junction left unmatched. CDR3 in DNA: TGTGCCAGTAGCCCCGGACTAGCGGGAGGGTTTAGGTATGAGCAGTTCTTC. Amino acids: CASSPGLAGGFRYEQFF. Supplemented by reference TRBV19 and TRBJ2-1, the full variable domain reads DGGITQSPKYLFRKEGQNVTLSCEQNLNHDAMYWYRQDPGQGLRLIYYSQIVNDFQKGDIAEGYSVSREKKESFPLTVTSAQKNPTAFYLCASSPGLAGGFRYEQFFGPGTRLTVL.

This chain uses TRBV5-6 with TRBJ2-7; 9 nucleotides agree with TRBD2. The CDR3 covers 17 residues. V lost 0 bases, J lost 0 bases, and 7 bases stayed unmatched. Germline loops: CDR1 SGHDT, CDR2 YYEEEE. CDR3 in amino acids: CASSLAGTSLSSYEQYF. The CDR3 nucleotides read TGTGCCAGCAGCTTGGCGGGGACTAGCCTTTCCTCCTACGAGCAGTACTTC.

The rearrangement uses TRBV19 and TRBJ2-1; 16 positions match TRBD2. Germline V gene data show CDR1 as LNHDA and CDR2 as SQIVND (reference sequence). The CDR3 runs 14 residues. J gave up 7 bases and V 9 bases, and 3 bases lay outside the gene matches. The DNA of the CDR3 is TGTGCCAGCGGGACTAGCGGGAGGGGGAATGAGCAGTTCTTC. Amino acids: CASGTSGRGNEQFF.

V gene TRBV6-6 combines with J gene TRBJ1-5; TRBD1 agrees at 9 bases. V dropped 5 bases and J dropped 3; count of bases not matched to a gene: 8. CDR1 MNHNY and CDR2 SVGAGI come from the germline V gene (reference sequence). The CDR3 consists of 16 residues. The CDR3 nucleotides read TGTGCCAGCAGTAGCGGGGACAGGGCCTACAATCAGCCCCAGCATTTT. Its protein product is CASSSGDRAYNQPQHF.

The CDR3 DNA sequence: TGTGCCAGCAGCCCTATCTTGTCCAAGAACACTGAAGCTTTCTTT. Translating gives CASSPILSKNTEAFF. The chain couples TRBV11-2 to TRBJ1-1, with D uncertain. V lost 5 bases to trimming and J lost 1 base, with 14 bases between them. This CDR3 is 15 amino acids long. CDR1 and CDR2 (germline): SGHAT, FQNNGV.

The V gene is TRBV2, the J gene TRBJ2-7; D is ambiguous. Germline V gives CDR1 SNHLY, CDR2 FYNNEI. Between the trimmed V and J ends, which lost 6 bases and 3 bases, there was a span of 6 bases. This CDR3 has 11 amino acids. Here the CDR3 reads CASSGFYEQYF. The CDR3 coding sequence is TGTGCCAGCAGCGGGTTCTACGAGCAGTACTTC.

The rearrangement uses TRBV9 and TRBJ2-1, with TRBD1 matching over 9 bases. The junction had 2 bases not matched to a gene; V was cut back by 3 bases and J by 4 bases. Germline V CDR1 and CDR2: SGDLS, YYNGEE. CDR3 size: 14 residues. The CDR3 DNA sequence: TGTGCCAGCAGCGGCGGGACAGGGTACAATGAGCAGTTCTTC. Its translation is CASSGGTGYNEQFF.

The CDR3 loop is CASSLTGLAGGYTGELFF. The CDR3 DNA sequence: TGTGCCAGCAGTTTAACCGGTCTAGCGGGAGGGTATACCGGGGAGCTGTTTTTT. The chain is built from TRBV28 and TRBJ2-2, with 12 bases that match TRBD2. The germline V gene encodes CDR1 MDHEN and CDR2 SYDVKM. The CDR3 spans 18 residues. J gave up 5 bases and V 2 bases, and 9 bases lay outside the gene matches.

This clone has a handful of counts. The chain joins TRBV7-6 to TRBJ1-5; perhaps TRBD1 as D (5 bases). The CDR3 totals 15 residues. V shed 7 bases and J shed 1 base, with 14 bases lying between them. CDR1 is SGHVS, CDR2 FNYEAQ, per germline. CDR3 protein: CASTEGVGSNQPQHF. CDR3 nucleotide sequence: TGTGCCAGCACCGAAGGGGTCGGGAGCAATCAGCCCCAGCATTTT.

The V and J genes are TRBV7-9 and TRBJ2-3; D is undetermined. The CDR3 consists of 12 residues. From germline, CDR1 is SEHNR and CDR2 FQNEAQ (reference sequence). The V end was cut by 4 bases, the J end by 0 bases, with 2 bases between. The CDR3 spells CASSSSTDTQYF. The DNA of the CDR3 is TGTGCCAGCAGCTCGAGCACAGATACGCAGTATTTT.

V is TRBV2 and J is TRBJ1-1, with D hard to call. V lost 4 bases and J lost 5, with 5 bases in between. The length of the CDR3 is 11 residues. Germline CDR1 and CDR2: SNHLY and FYNNEI. The CDR3 here is CASSVSTEAFF. The CDR3 coding sequence is TGTGCCAGCAGTGTATCTACTGAAGCTTTCTTT.

The rearrangement links TRBV5-6 to TRBJ1-6, with 12 bases matching TRBD1. V was clipped by 3 bases and J by 5 bases; unmatched bases: 6. Germline V gene lookup returns CDR1 SGHDT and CDR2 YYEEEE. The length of the CDR3 is 17 residues. CDR3 nucleotides: TGTGCCAGCAGCTCGGGGACAGGGGGCGATAATAATTCACCCCTCCACTTT. The encoded protein is CASSSGTGGDNNSPLHF. Based on the CDR3 plus reference TRBV5-6 and TRBJ1-6, the full variable domain is DAGVTQSPTHLIKTRGQQVTLRCSPKSGHDTVSWYQQALGQGPQFIFQYYEEEERQRGNFPDRFSGHQFPNYSSELNVNALLLGDSALYLCASSSGTGGDNNSPLHFGNGTRLTVT.

The genes are TRBV19 and TRBJ2-5; D is possibly TRBD1 (6 bases). V lost 2 bases and J 5 bases, leaving 15 bases between the germline ends. The V gene's germline CDR1 is LNHDA and CDR2 SQIVND (reference sequence). The CDR3 loop spans 15 amino acids. Here the CDR3 reads CASSIQQQGWETQYF. For the CDR3, the DNA is TGTGCCAGTAGTATACAACAACAGGGATGGGAGACCCAGTACTTC.

This CDR3 is CASDDLLRGTGELFF. The DNA of the CDR3 is TGTGCCAGCGATGACCTACTGCGGGGGACCGGGGAGCTGTTTTTT. The rearrangement uses TRBV28 and TRBJ2-2; the match to TRBD2 covers 7 bases. The CDR3 is 15 residues long. Germline CDR1 and CDR2: MDHEN and SYDVKM. J was trimmed by 5 bases and V by 8 bases; bases with no gene match: 11.

V usage is TRBV11-3 and J usage is TRBJ2-1, with 10 positions matching TRBD1. This CDR3 is 15 amino acids long. V lost 3 bases and J lost 8; bases outside the gene matches: 7. The germline gives CDR1 SGHNT, CDR2 YENEEA. The CDR3 spells CASSFLGTGEYEQFF. The CDR3 coding sequence is TGTGCCAGCAGCTTTCTGGGGACAGGGGAATATGAGCAGTTCTTC.

The sample holds one count of this clone. Here the CDR3 DNA reads TGTGCCAGTAGTATAGGAATTCGGACAGGGCACAACCTTCGGCCCCTTGGGGGGACTGAAGCTTTCTTT. This translates into CASSIGIRTGHNLRPLGGTEAFF. This sequence joins TRBV19 and TRBJ1-1, with TRBD1 matching 8 bases. CDR3 length: 23 amino acids. V was pared by 1 base and J by 5 bases, with 30 bases of the junction left unmatched. Germline CDR1 LNHDA, CDR2 SQIVND (reference sequence). Supplemented by reference TRBV19 and TRBJ1-1, the full variable domain reads DGGITQSPKYLFRKEGQNVTLSCEQNLNHDAMYWYRQDPGQGLRLIYYSQIVNDFQKGDIAEGYSVSREKKESFPLTVTSAQKNPTAFYLCASSIGIRTGHNLRPLGGTEAFFGQGTRLTVV.

This clone occurred once. The V call is TRBV7-3, the J call TRBJ1-1; D call uncertain. The CDR3 loop spans 13 amino acids. CDR1 and CDR2 from the germline V gene are SGHTA and FQGTGA. Trimming pared 5 bases from V and 4 bases from J, leaving 11 bases between. The chain's CDR3 is CASSPLSITEAFF. Here the CDR3 DNA reads TGTGCCAGCAGCCCTTTAAGCATCACTGAAGCTTTCTTT.

The chain links TRBV29-1 to TRBJ1-5; 7 bases align to TRBD1. This CDR3 has 12 residues. Trimming took 7 bases from V and 3 from J; bases not matched to a gene: 3. Per germline, CDR1 SQVTM and CDR2 ANQGSEA. CDR3 amino acids: CSAGGYNQPQHF. The CDR3 nucleotides are TGCAGCGCAGGGGGTTACAATCAGCCCCAGCATTTT.